These 23 T cell receptor beta chains share one sample of origin, sequenced in a study of T cells expressing NK-cell markers (TCRdb year 2020). The library was produced with 5' RACE. TCRdb lists the instrument as Illumina HiSeq 2000. TCRdb reprocessed the reads, and each CDR3 protein sequence is entered once, without DNA. The table for this sample lists roughly 300,000 distinct CDR3 sequences. 3.5% to 5% of the sample rests with the top ten. Sequencing was performed on blood T cells: a sorted CD56 or NKG2C T cell subset, CD4+ or CD8+ T cells, or bulk PBMC T cells (not recorded which). These receptors were taken from a woman between 18 and 70 years old in good health.

The chain joins TRBV20-1 to TRBJ1-1; TCRdb picks TRBD1, but there is no DNA to check that call. The CDR3 loop spans 14 amino acids. The V gene's germline CDR1 is DFQATT and CDR2 SNEGSKA (reference sequence). The CDR3: CSAYLGQGETEAFF.

This chain uses TRBV7-2 with TRBJ2-5. CDR1 is SGHTA, CDR2 FQGNSA, per germline. CDR3 length: 15 residues. Here the CDR3 reads CASSYQSGAVETQYF.

The V and J genes are TRBV12-3 or TRBV12-4 and TRBJ2-1. CDR3 size: 14 residues. CDR3 amino acids: CASSVEMVQNEQFF.

The gene calls are TRBV7-9 and TRBJ2-7; TCRdb selects TRBD1, and the lack of DNA leaves this call unchecked. From germline, CDR1 is SEHNR and CDR2 FQNEAQ (reference sequence). The CDR3 consists of 12 residues. The CDR3 reads CASSIDRGEQYF.

The chain uses TRBV11-2 and TRBJ2-1; TCRdb returns TRBD1, unconfirmable since there is no DNA. Germline V gene lookup returns CDR1 SGHAT and CDR2 FQNNGV. The CDR3 sequence is 12 residues long. This CDR3 reads CASRGQNNEQFF. The full variable domain, its missing parts supplied by reference TRBV11-2 and TRBJ2-1, is EAGVAQSPRYKIIEKRQSVAFWCNPISGHATLYWYQQILGQGPKLLIQFQNNGVVDDSQLPKDRFSAERLKGVDSTLKIQPAKLEDSAVYLCASRGQNNEQFFGPGTRLTVL.

This chain joins TRBV12-3 or TRBV12-4 and TRBJ1-1. This CDR3 comprises 15 residues. CDR3 sequence: CASSPSGGPNTEAFF.

The CDR3 protein is CASSKTGPGELFF. This chain joins TRBV10-2 and TRBJ2-2; the D call of TRBD1 rests on TCRdb alone, since no DNA is present to check it. Germline V gene data show CDR1 as WSHSY and CDR2 as SAAADI. CDR3 length equals 13 residues.

This chain links TRBV29-1 with TRBJ2-7. CDR1 and CDR2 (germline): SQVTM, ANQGSEA. The CDR3 has 15 amino acids. CDR3: CSVEGADSSSYEQYF.

The chain has TRBV10-3 and TRBJ2-1. Germline V gives CDR1 ENHRY, CDR2 SYGVKD. The CDR3 runs 13 residues. Here the CDR3 reads CAISDGLALEQFF.

The rearrangement links TRBV5-5 to TRBJ2-1. The germline CDR1 and CDR2 sequences are SGHKS and YYEKEE (reference sequence). CDR3 size: 13 residues. CDR3 sequence reads: CASSGLLQNSQFF.

This CDR3 is CASSYPLLGENTGELFF. The V gene is TRBV6-2 or TRBV6-3, the J gene TRBJ2-2; TCRdb proposes TRBD2, but this gene call is untestable without DNA. The V gene's germline CDR1 is MNHEY and CDR2 SVGEGT. This CDR3 spans 17 amino acids.

The chain joins TRBV28 to TRBJ2-7. CDR1 MDHEN and CDR2 SYDVKM come from the germline V gene. The length of the CDR3 is 13 residues. CDR3 sequence: CASSLQTSYEQYF. The full variable domain, rest sourced from reference TRBV28 and TRBJ2-7, is DVKVTQSSRYLVKRTGEKVFLECVQDMDHENMFWYRQDPGLGLRLIYFSYDVKMKEKGDIPEGYSVSREKKERFSLILESASTNQTSMYLCASSLQTSYEQYFGPGTRLTVT.

This chain connects TRBV5-4 to TRBJ1-2; with no DNA, the TCRdb D assignment of TRBD1 cannot be verified. Germline loops: CDR1 SGHNT, CDR2 YYREEE (reference sequence). The CDR3 runs 13 residues. The CDR3 here is CASSLGGTYGYTF.

The chain joins TRBV7-3 to TRBJ2-7. The germline CDR1 and CDR2 sequences are SGHTA and FQGTGA. The CDR3 is 15 amino acids. The CDR3 region is CASSLGSGASYEQYF.

The chain employs TRBV4-2 and TRBJ2-7. CDR1 is LGHNA, CDR2 YNFKEQ, per germline. The CDR3 consists of 16 residues. CDR3 in amino acids: CASSQELVQRSYEQYF.

The chain recombines TRBV7-9 with TRBJ2-5. This CDR3 spans 15 amino acids. Germline V gene lookup returns CDR1 SEHNR and CDR2 FQNEAQ (reference sequence). CDR3 sequence reads: CASSLGTLGRETQYF. Full variable domain (outside the CDR3, taken from reference TRBV7-9 and TRBJ2-5): DTGVSQNPRHKITKRGQNVTFRCDPISEHNRLYWYRQTLGQGPEFLTYFQNEAQLEKSRLLSDRFSAERPKGSFSTLEIQRTEQGDSAMYLCASSLGTLGRETQYFGPGTRLLVL.

V gene TRBV19 combines with J gene TRBJ2-2; TCRdb reports TRBD1, a call that lacks DNA to check it against. Germline V gene lookup returns CDR1 LNHDA and CDR2 SQIVND (reference sequence). The CDR3 has 16 amino acids. This CDR3 is CASSSGTEANTGELFF.

This chain links TRBV18 with TRBJ2-5; TCRdb gives TRBD1 as the D gene, but with no DNA this cannot be confirmed. The germline V gene has CDR1 KGHSH and CDR2 LQKENI. The CDR3 spans 15 residues. The CDR3 sequence is CASSPPAAPAKTQYF. Based on the CDR3 plus reference TRBV18 and TRBJ2-5, the full variable domain is NAGVMQNPRHLVRRRGQEARLRCSPMKGHSHVYWYRQLPEEGLKFMVYLQKENIIDESGMPKERFSAEFPKEGPSILRIQQVVRGDSAAYFCASSPPAAPAKTQYFGPGTRLLVL.

The chain carries TRBV21-1 and TRBJ1-2. TRBV21-1 is noted as a pseudogene. The CDR3 contains 15 residues. The CDR3 loop is CASPKVGRVGYGYTF.

The rearrangement uses TRBV3-1 and TRBJ2-2. Germline loops: CDR1 LGHDT, CDR2 YNNKEL (reference sequence). The CDR3 sequence is 12 residues long. The CDR3 is CASRGDPGELFF.

This chain links TRBV11-2 with TRBJ1-6. This CDR3 contains 15 residues. Germline V gene lookup returns CDR1 SGHAT and CDR2 FQNNGV. Here the CDR3 reads CASSLVGSYNSPLHF.

The V call is TRBV7-2, the J call TRBJ2-3; TCRdb's D call, TRBD1, is unchecked because there is no DNA. The CDR3 consists of 11 residues. Per the germline V gene, CDR1 is SGHTA and CDR2 is FQGNSA. This CDR3 reads CASSRGYTQYF.

The V call is TRBV12-3 or TRBV12-4, the J call TRBJ1-1. CDR3 length equals 14 residues. The CDR3 spells CASSFSGSNTEAFF.